What follows describes a single TCR beta chain. Its antigen is unknown. TCRdb reprocessed the RT-PCR reads with MiXCR, giving one entry per CDR3 protein. Among approximately 170,000 distinct CDR3 sequences listed, approximately 15% were seen once. The V gene's germline CDR1 is MGHRA and CDR2 YSYEKL. CDR3 length equals 16 residues. V lost 4 bases and J lost 5; bases outside the gene matches: 10. The data are from a study of response to subunit inactivated influenza vaccine. Overall study results and limits: Each seasonal flu vaccination may recruit only limited new T cells, authors suggested.

The TCR was taken from a man between 45 and 60 years old who received an inactivated influenza vaccine. V usage is TRBV4-1 and J usage is TRBJ1-2; 10 nucleotides agree with TRBD1. The specimen comprised CD8+ T cells sorted from PBMCs, sampled 4 to 6 days after vaccination. CDR3 sequence reads: CASSPGQGISEYGYTF. As DNA, the CDR3 is TGCGCCAGCAGCCCGGGACAGGGGATTTCGGAGTATGGCTACACCTTC.